This T cell receptor (beta chain) was found in a study of blood T cell repertoires in COVID-19. The wider study: Donors in the United States, Italy and Spain gave samples during acute or convalescent COVID-19. Nucleic acid was either cDNA or gDNA, and it came from T cells, B-cell-depleted T cells, or PBMCs.

Under the authors' procedure: By means of reference gene primer amplification, nucleated cell counts were estimated. Data came from immunoSEQ multiplex PCR; TCRdb stores just in-frame clones and leaves some out. Clone size and the V and J calls come from that table; the DNA yielded D and trimming. The sample has 150,000 to 200,000 clones, 88% seen once. The CDR3 is 15 amino acids. Germline CDR1 and CDR2: LGHDT and YNNKEL (reference sequence). Deletions cut 0 bases from V and 4 bases from J, with 12 bases between. The sequenced material came from peripheral blood. The chain links TRBV3-1 (or the pseudogene TRBV3-2) to TRBJ1-2; a possible D gene is TRBD1 (6 bases). This TCR was recovered from a human donor in a cohort sampled during active COVID-19. CDR3 amino acids: CASSQDRRTVYGYTF. The DNA of the CDR3 is TGTGCCAGCAGCCAAGACAGGAGGACAGTCTATGGCTACACCTTC.